This T cell receptor (beta chain) was found in a study of blood T cell repertoires in COVID-19. Study in general: Some COVID-19 samples were acute and others convalescent; all came from the United States, Italy and Spain.

The CDR3 spans 14 residues. Unmatched junction bases numbered 7, after V lost 6 bases and J lost 4 bases. Germline CDR1 MNHEY, CDR2 SMNVEV (reference sequence). Measured with immunoSEQ multiplex PCR; TCRdb has only the in-frame clones, and not every one. Among a few hundred thousand clones listed, under 85% were seen once. The participants were between roughly 18 and 89 years old and came from fewer than 25 US areas. Sequencing input: PBMCs or T cells enriched from blood (not recorded which). The chain joins TRBV27 to TRBJ2-7, with TRBD1 identical over 9 bases. The clonotype originates from a woman aged 45-59 years who had recovered from COVID-19. The CDR3 coding sequence is TGTGCCAGCAGAAAGGACAGGGGTGATTACGAGCAGTACTTC. This translates into CASRKDRGDYEQYF.